What follows are 4 T cell receptor beta chains derived from one specimen sequenced in a study of shared clonotypes between healthy human individuals. This table comes from immunoSEQ multiplex PCR, and its TCRdb copy is limited to in-frame clones, with some not included. The data show 2 million or so clones, about 95% seen once. Source material: naive CD4+ T cells sorted from blood. Subset denoted: CD45RA+ positively selected. Receptor source: a man aged 18 to 29 in good health.

To note about this clone: Distinct nucleotide sequences in the sample also encode this CDR3. The chain carries TRBV6-5 and TRBJ2-3; D remains ambiguous. V shed 2 bases and J shed 6 bases, with 6 bases lying between them. The CDR3 runs 12 residues. Germline V CDR1 and CDR2: MNHEY, SVGAGI. The CDR3 sequence: CASSYGTDTQYF. The CDR3 bases are TGTGCCAGCAGTTACGGAACGGATACGCAGTATTTT.

This clone came up once. This chain uses TRBV6-6 with TRBJ1-6, with TRBD1 matching 8 bases. V shed 6 bases and J 9 bases; nucleotides not matched to a gene: 7. This CDR3 is built from 14 residues. The germline gives CDR1 MNHNY, CDR2 SVGAGI (reference sequence). The CDR3 nucleotides are TGTGCCAGCAGCGGAGGACAGGGCCGTTCACCCCTCCACTTT. Translated: CASSGGQGRSPLHF.

A word on this clone: The same CDR3 is also encoded by other DNA sequences in this sample. The V and J genes are TRBV5-1 and TRBJ2-7, with D perhaps matching TRBD2 (6 bases). Germline CDR1 reads SGHRS; CDR2 reads YFSETQ. This CDR3 spans 13 amino acids. V lost 4 bases and J 1 base, leaving 9 bases between the germline ends. CDR3 DNA: TGCGCCAGCAGCACCGGGGGTTCCTACGAGCAGTACTTC. Translation: CASSTGGSYEQYF.

The rearrangement links TRBV5-4 to TRBJ1-1; 9 positions match TRBD1. Germline V gene lookup returns CDR1 SGHNT and CDR2 YYREEE (reference sequence). V lost 5 bases and J lost 0; bases outside the gene matches: 8. The CDR3 is 16 residues long. DNA for the CDR3: TGTGCCAGCAGACCGGGACAGGGATCGATGAACACTGAAGCTTTCTTT. Translating it yields CASRPGQGSMNTEAFF.